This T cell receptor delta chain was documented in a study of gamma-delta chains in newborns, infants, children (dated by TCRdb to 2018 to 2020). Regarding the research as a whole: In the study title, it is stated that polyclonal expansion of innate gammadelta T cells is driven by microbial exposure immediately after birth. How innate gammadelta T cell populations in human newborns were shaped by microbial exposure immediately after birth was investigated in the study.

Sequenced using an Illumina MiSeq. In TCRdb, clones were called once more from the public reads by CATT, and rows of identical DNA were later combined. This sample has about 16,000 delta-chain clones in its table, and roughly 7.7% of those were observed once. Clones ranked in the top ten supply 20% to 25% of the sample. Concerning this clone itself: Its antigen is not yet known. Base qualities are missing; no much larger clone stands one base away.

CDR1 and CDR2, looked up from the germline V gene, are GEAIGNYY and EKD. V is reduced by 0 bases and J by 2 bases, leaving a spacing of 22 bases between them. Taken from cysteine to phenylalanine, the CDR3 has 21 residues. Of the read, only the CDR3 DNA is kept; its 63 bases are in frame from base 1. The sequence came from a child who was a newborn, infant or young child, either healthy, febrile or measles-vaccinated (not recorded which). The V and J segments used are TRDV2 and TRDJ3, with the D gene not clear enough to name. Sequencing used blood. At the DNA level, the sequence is TGTGCCTGTGACACCGCGGAGTTTTGGGTGACCCTCCCCTGGGACACCCGACAGATGTTTTTC. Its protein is CACDTAEFWVTLPWDTRQMFF.